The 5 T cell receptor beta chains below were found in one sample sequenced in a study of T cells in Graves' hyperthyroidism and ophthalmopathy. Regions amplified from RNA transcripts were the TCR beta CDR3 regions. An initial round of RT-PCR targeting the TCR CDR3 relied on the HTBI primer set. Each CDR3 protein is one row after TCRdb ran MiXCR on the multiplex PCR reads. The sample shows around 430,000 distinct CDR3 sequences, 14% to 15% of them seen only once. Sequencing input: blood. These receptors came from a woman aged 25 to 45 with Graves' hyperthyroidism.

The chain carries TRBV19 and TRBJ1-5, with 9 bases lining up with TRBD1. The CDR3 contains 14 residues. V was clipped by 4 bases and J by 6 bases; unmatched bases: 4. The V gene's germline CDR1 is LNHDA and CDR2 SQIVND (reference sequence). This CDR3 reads CASSRGQGFQPQHF. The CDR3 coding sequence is TGTGCCAGTAGTAGGGGACAGGGATTTCAGCCCCAGCATTTT.

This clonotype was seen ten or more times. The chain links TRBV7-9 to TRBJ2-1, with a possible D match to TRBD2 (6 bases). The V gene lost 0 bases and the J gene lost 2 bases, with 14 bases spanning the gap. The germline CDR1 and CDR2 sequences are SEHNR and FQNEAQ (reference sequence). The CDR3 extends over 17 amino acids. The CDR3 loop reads CASSLAERQRAYNEQFF. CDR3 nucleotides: TGTGCCAGCAGCTTAGCGGAACGGCAGCGGGCCTACAATGAGCAGTTCTTC.

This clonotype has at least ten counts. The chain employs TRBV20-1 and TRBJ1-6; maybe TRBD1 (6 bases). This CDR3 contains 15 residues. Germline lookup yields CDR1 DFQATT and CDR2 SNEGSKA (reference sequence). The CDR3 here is CGWGHGNSYNSPLHF. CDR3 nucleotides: TGCGGATGGGGACACGGGAACTCCTATAATTCACCCCTCCACTTT.

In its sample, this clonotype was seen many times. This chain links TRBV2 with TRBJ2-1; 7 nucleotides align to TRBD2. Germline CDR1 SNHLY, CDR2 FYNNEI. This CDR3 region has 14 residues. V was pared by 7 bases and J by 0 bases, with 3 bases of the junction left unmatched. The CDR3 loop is CASNRGSSYNEQFF. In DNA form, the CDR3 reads TGTGCCAGCAACCGCGGGAGCTCCTACAATGAGCAGTTCTTC.

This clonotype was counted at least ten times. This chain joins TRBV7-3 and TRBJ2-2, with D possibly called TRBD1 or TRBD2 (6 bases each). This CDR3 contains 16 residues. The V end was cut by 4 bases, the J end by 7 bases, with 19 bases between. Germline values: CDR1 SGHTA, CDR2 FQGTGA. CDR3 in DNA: TGTGCCAGCAGCTCAGCTGTCGGGGGCGCAGGCGGGGAGCTGTTTTTT. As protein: CASSSAVGGAGGELFF.